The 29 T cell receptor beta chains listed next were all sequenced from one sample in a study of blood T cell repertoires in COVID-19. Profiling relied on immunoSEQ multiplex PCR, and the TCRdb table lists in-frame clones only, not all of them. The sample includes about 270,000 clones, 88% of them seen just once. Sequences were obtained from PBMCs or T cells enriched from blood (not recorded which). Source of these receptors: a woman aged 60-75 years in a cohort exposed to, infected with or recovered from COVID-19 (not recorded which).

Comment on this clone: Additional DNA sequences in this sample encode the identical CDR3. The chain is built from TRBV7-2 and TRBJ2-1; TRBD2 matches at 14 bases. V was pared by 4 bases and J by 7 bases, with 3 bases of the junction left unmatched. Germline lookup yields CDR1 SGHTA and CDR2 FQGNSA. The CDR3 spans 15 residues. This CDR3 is CASSSGTSGRNEQFF. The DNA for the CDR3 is TGTGCCAGCAGCTCCGGGACTAGCGGGAGAAATGAGCAGTTCTTC.

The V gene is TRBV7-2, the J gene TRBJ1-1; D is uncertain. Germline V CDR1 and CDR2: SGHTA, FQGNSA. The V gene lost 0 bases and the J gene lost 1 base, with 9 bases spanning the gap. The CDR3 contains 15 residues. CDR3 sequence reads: CASSLAPPRNTEAFF. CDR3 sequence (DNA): TGTGCCAGCAGCTTAGCGCCCCCCAGGAACACTGAAGCTTTCTTT. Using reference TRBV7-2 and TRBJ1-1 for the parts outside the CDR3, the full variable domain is GAGVSQSPSNKVTEKGKDVELRCDPISGHTALYWYRQSLGQGLEFLIYFQGNSAPDKSGLPSDRFSAERTGGSVSTLTIQRTQQEDSAVYLCASSLAPPRNTEAFFGQGTRLTVV.

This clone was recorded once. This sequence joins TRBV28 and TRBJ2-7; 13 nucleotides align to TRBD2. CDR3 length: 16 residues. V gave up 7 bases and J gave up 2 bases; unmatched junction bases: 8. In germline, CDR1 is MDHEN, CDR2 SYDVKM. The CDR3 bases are TGTGCCAGCACCTTAGGGACTAGCGGGGTAACCTACGAGCAGTACTTC. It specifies CASTLGTSGVTYEQYF.

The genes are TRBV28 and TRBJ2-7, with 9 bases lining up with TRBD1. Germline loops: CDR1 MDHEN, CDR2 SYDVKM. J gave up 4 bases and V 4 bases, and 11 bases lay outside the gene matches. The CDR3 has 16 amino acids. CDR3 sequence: CASSSLRQGVGYEQYF. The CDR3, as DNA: TGTGCCAGCAGTTCCCTAAGACAGGGGGTTGGGTACGAGCAGTACTTC.

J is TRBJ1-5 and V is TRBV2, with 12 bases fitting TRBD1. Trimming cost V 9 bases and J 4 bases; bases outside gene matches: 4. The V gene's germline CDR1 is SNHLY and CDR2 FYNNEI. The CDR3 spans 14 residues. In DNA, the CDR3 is TGTGCCAGTGCGGGACAGGGGGCGAATCAGCCCCAGCATTTT. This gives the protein CASAGQGANQPQHF.

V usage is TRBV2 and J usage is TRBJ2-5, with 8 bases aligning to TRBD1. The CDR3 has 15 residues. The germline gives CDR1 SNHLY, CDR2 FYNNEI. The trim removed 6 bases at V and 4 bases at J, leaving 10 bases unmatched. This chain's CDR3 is CASRETGAVRETQYF. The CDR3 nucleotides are TGTGCCAGCAGGGAGACAGGGGCGGTTCGAGAGACCCAGTACTTC. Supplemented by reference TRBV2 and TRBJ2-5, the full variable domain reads EPEVTQTPSHQVTQMGQEVILRCVPISNHLYFYWYRQILGQKVEFLVSFYNNEISEKSEIFDDQFSVERPDGSNFTLKIRSTKLEDSAMYFCASRETGAVRETQYFGPGTRLLVL.

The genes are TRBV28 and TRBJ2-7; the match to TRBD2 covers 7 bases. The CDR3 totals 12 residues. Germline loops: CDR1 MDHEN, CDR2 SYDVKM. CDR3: CSSCGRTSEQYF. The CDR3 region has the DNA TGTTCAAGCTGCGGGAGAACGTCCGAGCAGTACTTC.

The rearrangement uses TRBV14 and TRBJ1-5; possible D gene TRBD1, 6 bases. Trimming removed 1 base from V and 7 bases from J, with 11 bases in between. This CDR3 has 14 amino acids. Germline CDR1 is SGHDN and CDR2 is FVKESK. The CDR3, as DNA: TGTGCCAGCAGCCAAGCGGGTAGGGGGCAGCCCCAGCATTTT. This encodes CASSQAGRGQPQHF.

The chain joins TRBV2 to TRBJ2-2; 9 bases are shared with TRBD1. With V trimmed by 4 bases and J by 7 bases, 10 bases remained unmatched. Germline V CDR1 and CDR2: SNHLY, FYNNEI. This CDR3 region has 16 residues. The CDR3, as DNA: TGTGCCAGCAGTGCGGACAGGGGATTGATCGGCGGGGAGCTGTTTTTT. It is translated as CASSADRGLIGGELFF.

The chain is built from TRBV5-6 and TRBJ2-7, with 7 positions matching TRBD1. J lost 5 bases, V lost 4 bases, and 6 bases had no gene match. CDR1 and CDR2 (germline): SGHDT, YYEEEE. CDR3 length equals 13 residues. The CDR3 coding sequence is TGTGCCAGCAGCCCCGACAGGGTCGACGAGCAGTACTTC. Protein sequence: CASSPDRVDEQYF.

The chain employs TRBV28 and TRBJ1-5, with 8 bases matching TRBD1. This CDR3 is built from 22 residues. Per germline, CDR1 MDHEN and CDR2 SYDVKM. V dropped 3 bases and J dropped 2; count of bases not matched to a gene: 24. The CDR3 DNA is TGTGCCAGCAGTTTGTCGCCATGGACCCCCCTTGACAGGGGCGGAGGCAATCAGCCCCAGCATTTT. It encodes CASSLSPWTPLDRGGGNQPQHF.

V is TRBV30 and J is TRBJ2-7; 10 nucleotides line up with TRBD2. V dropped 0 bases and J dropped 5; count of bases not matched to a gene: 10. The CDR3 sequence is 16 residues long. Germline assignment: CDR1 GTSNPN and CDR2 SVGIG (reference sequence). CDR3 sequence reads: CAWSVPSGRASDEQYF. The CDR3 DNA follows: TGTGCCTGGAGTGTCCCCAGCGGGAGGGCCTCGGACGAGCAGTACTTC.

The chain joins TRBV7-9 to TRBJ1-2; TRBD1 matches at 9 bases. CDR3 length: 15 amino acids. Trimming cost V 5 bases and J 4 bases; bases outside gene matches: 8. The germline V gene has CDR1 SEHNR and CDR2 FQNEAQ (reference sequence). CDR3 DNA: TGTGCCAGCAGCGAGACAGGGGGAAGGTCCTATGGCTACACCTTC. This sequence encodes CASSETGGRSYGYTF. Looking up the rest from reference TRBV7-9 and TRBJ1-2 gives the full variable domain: DTGVSQNPRHKITKRGQNVTFRCDPISEHNRLYWYRQTLGQGPEFLTYFQNEAQLEKSRLLSDRFSAERPKGSFSTLEIQRTEQGDSAMYLCASSETGGRSYGYTFGSGTRLTVV.

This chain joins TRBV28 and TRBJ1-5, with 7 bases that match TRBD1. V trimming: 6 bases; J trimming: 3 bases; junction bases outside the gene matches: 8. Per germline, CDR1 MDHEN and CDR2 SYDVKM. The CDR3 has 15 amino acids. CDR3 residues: CASSPGTAINQPQHF. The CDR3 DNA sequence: TGTGCCAGCAGCCCCGGGACAGCGATCAATCAGCCCCAGCATTTT.

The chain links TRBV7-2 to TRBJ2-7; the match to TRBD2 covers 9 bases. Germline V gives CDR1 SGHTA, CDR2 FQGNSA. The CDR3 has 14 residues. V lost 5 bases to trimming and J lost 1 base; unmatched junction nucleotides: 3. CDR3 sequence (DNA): TGTGCCAGCAGCCTACTAGCGGGTTCCTACGAGCAGTACTTC. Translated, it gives CASSLLAGSYEQYF.

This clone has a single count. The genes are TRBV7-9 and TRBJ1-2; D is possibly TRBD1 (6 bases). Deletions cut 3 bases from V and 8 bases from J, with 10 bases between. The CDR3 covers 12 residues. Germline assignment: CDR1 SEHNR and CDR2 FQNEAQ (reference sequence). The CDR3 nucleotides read TGTGCCAGCAGCTTCCGGGACATCGGCTACACCTTC. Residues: CASSFRDIGYTF.

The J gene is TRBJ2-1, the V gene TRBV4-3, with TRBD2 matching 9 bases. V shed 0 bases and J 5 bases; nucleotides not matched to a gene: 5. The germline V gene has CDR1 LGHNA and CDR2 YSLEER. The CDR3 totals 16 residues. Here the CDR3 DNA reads TGCGCCAGCAGCCAAGAATATAGCGGGAGCCACAATGAGCAGTTCTTC. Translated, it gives CASSQEYSGSHNEQFF.

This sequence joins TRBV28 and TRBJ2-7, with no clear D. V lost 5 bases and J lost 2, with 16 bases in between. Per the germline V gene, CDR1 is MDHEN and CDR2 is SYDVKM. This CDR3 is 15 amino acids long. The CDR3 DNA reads TGTGCCAGCAGTCCGGGTTTGCGGAGTACCTACGAGCAGTACTTC. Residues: CASSPGLRSTYEQYF.

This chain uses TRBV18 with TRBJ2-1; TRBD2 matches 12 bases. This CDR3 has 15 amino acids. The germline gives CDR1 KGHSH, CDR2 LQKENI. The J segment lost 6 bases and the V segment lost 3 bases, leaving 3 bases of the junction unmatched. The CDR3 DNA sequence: TGTGCCAGCTCACCCACTAGCGGGAGGATCAATGAGCAGTTCTTC. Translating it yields CASSPTSGRINEQFF.

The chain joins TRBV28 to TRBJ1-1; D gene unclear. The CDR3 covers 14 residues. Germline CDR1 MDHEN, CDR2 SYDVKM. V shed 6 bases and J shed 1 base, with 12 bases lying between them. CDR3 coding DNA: TGTGCCAGCAGCCTAGGCTCTGGGAACACTGAAGCTTTCTTT. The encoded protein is CASSLGSGNTEAFF.

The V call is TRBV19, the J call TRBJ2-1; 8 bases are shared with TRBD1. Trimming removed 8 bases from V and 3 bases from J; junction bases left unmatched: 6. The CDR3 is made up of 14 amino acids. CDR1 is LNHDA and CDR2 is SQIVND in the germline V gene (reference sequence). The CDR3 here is CASHPDRGYNEQFF. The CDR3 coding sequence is TGTGCCAGTCACCCCGACAGGGGCTACAATGAGCAGTTCTTC.

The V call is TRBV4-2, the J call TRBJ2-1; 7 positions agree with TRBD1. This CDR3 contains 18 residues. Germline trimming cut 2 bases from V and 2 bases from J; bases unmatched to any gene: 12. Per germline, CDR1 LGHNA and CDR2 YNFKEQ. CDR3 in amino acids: CASSQLGGMTGPYNEQFF. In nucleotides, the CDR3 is TGTGCCAGCAGCCAACTAGGGGGCATGACAGGACCCTACAATGAGCAGTTCTTC.

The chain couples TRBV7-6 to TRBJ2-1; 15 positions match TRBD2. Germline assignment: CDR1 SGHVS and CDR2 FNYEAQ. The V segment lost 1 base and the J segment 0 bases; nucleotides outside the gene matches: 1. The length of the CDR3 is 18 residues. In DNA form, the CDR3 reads TGTGCCAGCAGCTTAGGGACTAGCGGGAGGGCCTCCTACAATGAGCAGTTCTTC. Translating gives CASSLGTSGRASYNEQFF.

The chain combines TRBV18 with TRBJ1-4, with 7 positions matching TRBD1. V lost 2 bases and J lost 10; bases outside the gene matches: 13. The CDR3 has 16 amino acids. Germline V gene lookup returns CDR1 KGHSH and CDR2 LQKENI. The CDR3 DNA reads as TGTGCCAGCTCACCATACCAAGGACAGGCCCAGGGAAAACTGTTTTTT. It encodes CASSPYQGQAQGKLFF.

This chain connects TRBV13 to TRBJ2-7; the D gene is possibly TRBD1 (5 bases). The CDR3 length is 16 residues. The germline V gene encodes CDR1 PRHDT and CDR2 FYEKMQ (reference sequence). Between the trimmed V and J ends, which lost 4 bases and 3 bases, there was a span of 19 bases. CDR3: CASSSTTGRVIYEQYF. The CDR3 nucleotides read TGTGCCAGCAGCTCAACCACCGGCAGGGTAATCTACGAGCAGTACTTC.

In nucleotides, the CDR3 is TGTGCCAGCAGTTGGACAGGGATCTATGGCTACACCTTC. It translates to CASSWTGIYGYTF. The genes are TRBV28 and TRBJ1-2, with TRBD1 identical over 8 bases. Per the germline V gene, CDR1 is MDHEN and CDR2 is SYDVKM. V lost 4 bases and J lost 4; bases outside the gene matches: 2. CDR3 size: 13 residues.

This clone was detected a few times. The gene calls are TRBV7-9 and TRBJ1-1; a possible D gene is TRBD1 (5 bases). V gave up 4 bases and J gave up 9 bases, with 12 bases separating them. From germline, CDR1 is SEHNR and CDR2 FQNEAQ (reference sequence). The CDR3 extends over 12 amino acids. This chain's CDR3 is CASSSDSYQAFF. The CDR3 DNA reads TGTGCCAGCAGCTCCGACAGCTACCAAGCTTTCTTT.

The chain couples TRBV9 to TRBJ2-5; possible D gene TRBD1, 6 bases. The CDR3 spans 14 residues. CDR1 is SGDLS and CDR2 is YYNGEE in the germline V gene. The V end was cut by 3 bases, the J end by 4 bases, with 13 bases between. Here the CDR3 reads CASSARGRAETQYF. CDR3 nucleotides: TGTGCCAGCAGCGCCAGGGGACGGGCAGAGACCCAGTACTTC.

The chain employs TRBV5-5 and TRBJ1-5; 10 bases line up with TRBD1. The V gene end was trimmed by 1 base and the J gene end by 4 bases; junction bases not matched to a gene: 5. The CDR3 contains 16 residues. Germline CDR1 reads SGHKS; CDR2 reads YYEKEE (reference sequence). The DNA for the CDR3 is TGTGCCAGCAGCTTGCCCCGGACAGGGGGAAATCAGCCCCAGCATTTT. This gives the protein CASSLPRTGGNQPQHF.